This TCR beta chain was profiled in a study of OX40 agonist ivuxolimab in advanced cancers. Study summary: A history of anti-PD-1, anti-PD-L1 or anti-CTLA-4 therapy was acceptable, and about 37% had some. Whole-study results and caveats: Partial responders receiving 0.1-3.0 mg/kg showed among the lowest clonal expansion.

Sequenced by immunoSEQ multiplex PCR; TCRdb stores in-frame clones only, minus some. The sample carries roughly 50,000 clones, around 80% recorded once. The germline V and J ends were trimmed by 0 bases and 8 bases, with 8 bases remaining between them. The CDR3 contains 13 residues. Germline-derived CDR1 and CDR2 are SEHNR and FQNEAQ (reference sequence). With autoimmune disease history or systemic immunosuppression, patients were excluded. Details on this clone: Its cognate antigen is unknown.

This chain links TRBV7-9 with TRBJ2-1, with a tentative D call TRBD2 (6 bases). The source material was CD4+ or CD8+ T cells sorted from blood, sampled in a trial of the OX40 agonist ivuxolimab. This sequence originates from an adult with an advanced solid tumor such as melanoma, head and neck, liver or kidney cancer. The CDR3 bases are TGTGCCAGCAGCTTAGCCCAGCGGGATGAGCAGTTCTTC. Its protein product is CASSLAQRDEQFF.